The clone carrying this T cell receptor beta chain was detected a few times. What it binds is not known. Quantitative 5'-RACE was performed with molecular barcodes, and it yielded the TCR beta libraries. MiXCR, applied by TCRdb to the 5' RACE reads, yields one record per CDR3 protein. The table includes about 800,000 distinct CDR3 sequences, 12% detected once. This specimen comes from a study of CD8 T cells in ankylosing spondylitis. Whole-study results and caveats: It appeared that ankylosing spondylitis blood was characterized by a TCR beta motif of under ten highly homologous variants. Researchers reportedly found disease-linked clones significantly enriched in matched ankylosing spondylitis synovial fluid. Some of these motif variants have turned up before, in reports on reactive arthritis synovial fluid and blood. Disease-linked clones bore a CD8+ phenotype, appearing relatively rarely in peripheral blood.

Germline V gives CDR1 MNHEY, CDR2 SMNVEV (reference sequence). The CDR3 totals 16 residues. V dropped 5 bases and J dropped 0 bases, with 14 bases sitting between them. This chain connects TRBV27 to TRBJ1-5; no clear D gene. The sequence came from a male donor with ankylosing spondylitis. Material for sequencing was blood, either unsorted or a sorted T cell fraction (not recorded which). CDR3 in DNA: TGTGCCAGCAGTATGATTGGGGATTATAGCAATCAGCCCCAGCATTTT. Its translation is CASSMIGDYSNQPQHF.